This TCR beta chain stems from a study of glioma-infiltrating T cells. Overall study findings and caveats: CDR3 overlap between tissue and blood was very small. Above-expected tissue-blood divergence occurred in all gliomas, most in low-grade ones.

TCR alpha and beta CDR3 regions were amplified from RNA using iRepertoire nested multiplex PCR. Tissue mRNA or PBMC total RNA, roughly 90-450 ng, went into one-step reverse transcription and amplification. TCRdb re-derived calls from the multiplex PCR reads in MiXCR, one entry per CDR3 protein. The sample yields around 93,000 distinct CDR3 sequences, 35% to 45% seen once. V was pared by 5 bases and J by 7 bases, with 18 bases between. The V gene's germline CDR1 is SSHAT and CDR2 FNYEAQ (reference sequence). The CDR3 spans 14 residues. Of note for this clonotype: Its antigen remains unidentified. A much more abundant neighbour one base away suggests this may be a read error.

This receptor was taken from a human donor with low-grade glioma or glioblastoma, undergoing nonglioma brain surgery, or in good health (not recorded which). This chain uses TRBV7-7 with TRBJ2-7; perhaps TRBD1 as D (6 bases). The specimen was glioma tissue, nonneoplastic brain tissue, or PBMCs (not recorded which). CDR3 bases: TGTGCCAGCAGCCCGGGCAGGGGATCGGGGGAGCAGTACTTC. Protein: CASSPGRGSGEQYF.